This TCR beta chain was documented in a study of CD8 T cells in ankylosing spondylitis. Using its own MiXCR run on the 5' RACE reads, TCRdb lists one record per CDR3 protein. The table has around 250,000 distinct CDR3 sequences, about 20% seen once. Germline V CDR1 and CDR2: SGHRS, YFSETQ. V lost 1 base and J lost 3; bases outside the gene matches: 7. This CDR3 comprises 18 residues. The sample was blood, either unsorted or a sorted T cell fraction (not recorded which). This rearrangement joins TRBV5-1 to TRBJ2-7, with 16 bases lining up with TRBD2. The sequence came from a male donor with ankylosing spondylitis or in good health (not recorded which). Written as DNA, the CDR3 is TGCGCCAGCAGCTTGTTTGGGACTAGCGGGAGGGTTTGCTACGAGCAGTACTTC. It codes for CASSLFGTSGRVCYEQYF.